Below, 24 T cell receptor beta chains from the same sample are listed, as sequenced in a study of T-cell memory formation after mild COVID-19. MiXCR, applied by TCRdb to the 5' RACE reads, yields one record per CDR3 protein. The sample shows roughly 280,000 distinct CDR3 sequences, under 20% of them seen only once. Sequenced input: PBMCs or a T cell subset sorted from them (not recorded which). The source of these receptors is a man aged 18 to 29 who had mild COVID-19 (a few samples of this study predate the infection). Cell type and time point are not known.

This clonotype was detected a few times. V usage is TRBV20-1 and J usage is TRBJ1-2; D is unresolved. In germline, CDR1 is DFQATT, CDR2 SNEGSKA (reference sequence). The V gene lost 7 bases and the J gene lost 0 bases, with 24 bases spanning the gap. CDR3 size: 17 residues. This CDR3 is CSVMLGLTDSANYGYTF. CDR3 nucleotide sequence: TGCAGTGTAATGCTAGGTCTCACGGATTCTGCTAACTATGGCTACACCTTC.

Regarding this clonotype: A much larger clone differs from this one at a single base, so this may be a read error. V gene TRBV7-6 combines with J gene TRBJ2-1; 9 bases align to TRBD1. Looked up from germline, CDR1 is SGHVS and CDR2 is FNYEAQ. The CDR3 length is 16 residues. V dropped 5 bases and J dropped 8; count of bases not matched to a gene: 13. The CDR3 loop is CASSLVWTGVNHEQFF. The CDR3 coding sequence is TGTGCCAGCAGCCTGGTTTGGACAGGGGTAAACCATGAGCAGTTCTTC.

This clonotype was counted a few times. V is TRBV3-1 and J is TRBJ2-2; 8 bases line up with TRBD1. CDR1 is LGHDT and CDR2 is YNNKEL in the germline V gene (reference sequence). The CDR3 loop spans 15 amino acids. With 4 bases clipped from V and 6 bases from J, the junction kept 7 bases outside the gene matches. The CDR3 DNA reads as TGTGCCAGCAGCCCCAGGGGGCATGGCGCCGGGGAGCTGTTTTTT. Translating it yields CASSPRGHGAGELFF.

The CDR3 sequence: CSVEETLGNTEAFF. As DNA, the CDR3 is TGCAGCGTTGAGGAGACCTTGGGGAACACTGAAGCTTTCTTT. This chain links TRBV29-1 with TRBJ1-1; the D is unclear. The CDR3 runs to 14 residues. Deletions cut 3 bases from V and 1 base from J, with 12 bases between. Germline V gene lookup returns CDR1 SQVTM and CDR2 ANQGSEA.

The chain combines TRBV4-1 with TRBJ2-3; D assignment may be TRBD1 or TRBD2 (5 bases each). The germline CDR1 and CDR2 sequences are MGHRA and YSYEKL. The CDR3 sequence is 15 residues long. V shed 1 base and J shed 2 bases, with 10 bases lying between them. The CDR3 sequence: CASSQVFGATDTQYF. CDR3 nucleotide sequence: TGCGCCAGCAGCCAAGTGTTCGGGGCCACAGATACGCAGTATTTT.

As to this clonotype: This may be a read error, as it is one base from a much larger clone. The chain links TRBV5-6 to TRBJ1-2; no clear D. CDR1 and CDR2 (germline): SGHDT, YYEEEE. Trimming took 0 bases from V and 0 from J, leaving 3 bases between them. The CDR3 consists of 13 residues. CDR3 sequence (DNA): TGTGCCAGCAGCTTGGTCACTAACTATGGCTACACCTTC. This encodes CASSLVTNYGYTF.

This chain uses TRBV6-6 with TRBJ2-3; D possibly corresponds to TRBD2 (6 bases). This CDR3 spans 15 amino acids. CDR1 and CDR2 (germline): MNHNY, SVGAGI (reference sequence). V gave up 9 bases and J gave up 1 base, with 17 bases separating them. CDR3 DNA sequence: TGTGCCAGTCGATTTGCCTCGGGGGGCACAGATACGCAGTATTTT. This encodes CASRFASGGTDTQYF.

There are a few counts of this clonotype. The chain uses TRBV5-1 and TRBJ1-6; TRBD1 matches 9 bases. The J segment lost 0 bases and the V segment lost 3 bases, leaving 4 bases of the junction unmatched. CDR1 is SGHRS and CDR2 is YFSETQ in the germline V gene. This CDR3 comprises 17 residues. CDR3 DNA sequence: TGCGCCAGCAGCTGGGGACAGGGCGGCTCCTATAATTCACCCCTCCACTTT. Amino acids: CASSWGQGGSYNSPLHF.

The genes are TRBV4-1 and TRBJ2-4; D might be TRBD1 or TRBD2, each matching 5 bases. The CDR3 loop spans 15 amino acids. Germline CDR1 reads MGHRA; CDR2 reads YSYEKL. Trimming removed 1 base from V and 1 base from J, with 8 bases in between. In DNA form, the CDR3 reads TGCGCCAGCAGCCAAGTGAGGGGCGCCAAAAACATTCAGTACTTC. Residues: CASSQVRGAKNIQYF.

This sequence joins TRBV20-1 and TRBJ2-3, with a weak D call TRBD2 (5 bases). CDR1 is DFQATT and CDR2 is SNEGSKA in the germline V gene (reference sequence). The V gene lost 6 bases and the J gene lost 4 bases, with 23 bases spanning the gap. The CDR3 is 16 amino acids. DNA for the CDR3: TGCAGTGCCGGCGCCCCGCGGCTAGCCGCCGCAGATACGCAGTATTTT. It encodes CSAGAPRLAAADTQYF.

The V and J genes are TRBV7-2 and TRBJ1-5; D might be TRBD1 (5 bases). Germline CDR1 and CDR2: SGHTA and FQGNSA. V gave up 1 base and J gave up 0 bases, with 7 bases separating them. CDR3 size: 15 residues. CDR3 in amino acids: CASSLVGDSNQPQHF. CDR3 in DNA: TGTGCCAGCAGCTTAGTAGGGGATAGCAATCAGCCCCAGCATTTT.

The chain combines TRBV29-1 with TRBJ2-2; 11 bases are shared with TRBD1. V lost 6 bases, J lost 2 bases, and 2 bases stayed unmatched. Germline assignment: CDR1 SQVTM and CDR2 ANQGSEA. The CDR3 is 14 residues long. In DNA, the CDR3 is TGCAGCGTGGACAGGGGGCAAAACACCGGGGAGCTGTTTTTT. Its protein product is CSVDRGQNTGELFF.

The chain carries TRBV18 and TRBJ1-1; D is undetermined. V was pared by 0 bases and J by 2 bases, with 10 bases between. The CDR3 has 15 amino acids. Germline loops: CDR1 KGHSH, CDR2 LQKENI. DNA of the CDR3: TGTGCCAGCTCACCACCGTCAAGACTAAACACTGAAGCTTTCTTT. As protein: CASSPPSRLNTEAFF.

This chain connects TRBV7-8 to TRBJ1-2; TRBD1 agrees at 10 bases. The V segment lost 2 bases and the J segment 5 bases; nucleotides outside the gene matches: 14. Germline values: CDR1 SGHVS, CDR2 FQNEAQ. There are 18 residues in the CDR3. The CDR3 sequence: CASSLWDLGQGSGYGYTF. DNA for the CDR3: TGTGCCAGCAGCTTATGGGATCTGGGACAGGGGTCGGGTTATGGCTACACCTTC.

With regard to this clonotype: A read error may produce the germline difference seen at one junction end. The rearrangement joins TRBV9 to TRBJ1-1; D uncertain. CDR3 size: 13 residues. Germline loops: CDR1 SGDLS, CDR2 YYNGEE. The CDR3: CASSVEGNTEAFF. The CDR3 nucleotides are TGTGCCAGCAGTGTAGAGGGGAACACTGAAGCTTTCTTT.

This clonotype has a handful of counts. The DNA for the CDR3 is TGCAGTGCTAGCGGGCTGGAGGGATCAACTAATGAAAAACTGTTTTTT. Translating gives CSASGLEGSTNEKLFF. V usage is TRBV20-1 and J usage is TRBJ1-4; D unresolved. The CDR3 runs to 16 residues. In germline, CDR1 is DFQATT, CDR2 SNEGSKA (reference sequence). V lost 3 bases and J 0 bases, leaving 14 bases between the germline ends.

In its sample, this clonotype was seen a few times. The rearrangement uses TRBV12-3 or TRBV12-4 and TRBJ1-2; D gene ambiguous. The V and J ends lost 7 bases and 2 bases respectively, with 11 bases between them. The CDR3 contains 13 residues. The CDR3 bases are TGTGCCAGCACCACCTTGACGAACTATGGCTACACCTTC. Translation gives CASTTLTNYGYTF.

The table lists this clonotype with a few counts. The chain links TRBV7-2 to TRBJ1-1, with 7 nucleotides matching TRBD1. The germline CDR1 and CDR2 sequences are SGHTA and FQGNSA. Trimming at V came to 4 bases and at J to 2 bases, leaving 7 bases not matched to a gene. The CDR3 has 15 amino acids. The DNA of the CDR3 is TGTGCCAGCAGCTCGATTACAGGGGAAAACACTGAAGCTTTCTTT. Translating it yields CASSSITGENTEAFF.

The chain employs TRBV4-1 and TRBJ2-1, with 12 positions matching TRBD2. The CDR3 has 16 amino acids. V gave up 1 base and J gave up 8 bases; unmatched junction bases: 6. Germline CDR1 reads MGHRA; CDR2 reads YSYEKL. The CDR3, as DNA: TGCGCCAGCAGCCAAGGACTAGCGGGGGTAGGAGATGAGCAGTTCTTC. Translated, it gives CASSQGLAGVGDEQFF.

The CDR3 sequence: CSVVGEGYEQYF. CDR3 DNA sequence: TGCAGCGTTGTAGGGGAGGGTTACGAGCAGTACTTC. The chain links TRBV29-1 to TRBJ2-7; TRBD2 matches at 7 bases. The CDR3 is made up of 12 amino acids. Germline V gene data show CDR1 as SQVTM and CDR2 as ANQGSEA. V gave up 4 bases and J gave up 4 bases; unmatched junction bases: 4.

Only a few counts were recorded for this clonotype. The V gene is TRBV6-6, the J gene TRBJ2-3; possible D gene TRBD2, 5 bases. Germline assignment: CDR1 MNHNY and CDR2 SVGAGI (reference sequence). This CDR3 is 10 amino acids long. Trimming left V 10 bases short and J 5 bases short, with 7 bases between. This CDR3 is CATGIDTQYF. The CDR3 bases are TGTGCCACGGGGATAGATACGCAGTATTTT.

The chain joins TRBV11-1 to TRBJ2-1; 10 nucleotides align to TRBD1. This CDR3 is built from 15 residues. The ends lost 5 bases at V and 3 bases at J; junction bases unmatched: 4. The germline CDR1 and CDR2 sequences are SGHAT and FQDESV (reference sequence). The CDR3 DNA follows: TGTGCCAGCAGCATAGACAGGGGGCGCTACAATGAGCAGTTCTTC. Translation: CASSIDRGRYNEQFF. The full variable domain, its missing parts supplied by reference TRBV11-1 and TRBJ2-1, is EAEVAQSPRYKITEKSQAVAFWCDPISGHATLYWYRQILGQGPELLVQFQDESVVDDSQLPKDRFSAERLKGVDSTLKIQPAELGDSAMYLCASSIDRGRYNEQFFGPGTRLTVL.

V gene TRBV14 combines with J gene TRBJ2-1; TRBD2 agrees at 9 bases. Unmatched junction bases numbered 4, after V lost 1 base and J lost 0 bases. The germline V gene encodes CDR1 SGHDN and CDR2 FVKESK. This CDR3 is 17 amino acids long. In DNA, the CDR3 is TGTGCCAGCAGCCAAGTTAGCGGGGGAGGCTCCTACAATGAGCAGTTCTTC. Translation: CASSQVSGGGSYNEQFF.

This clonotype has more than one count but fewer than ten. The genes are TRBV4-3 and TRBJ2-3, with 14 bases lining up with TRBD2. Per the germline V gene, CDR1 is LGHNA and CDR2 is YSLEER. This CDR3 has 19 residues. V gave up 3 bases and J gave up 2 bases; unmatched junction bases: 10. In DNA, the CDR3 is TGCGCCAGCAGCCACCGATCTAGGACTAGCGGGGGGTACACAGATACGCAGTATTTT. Translated: CASSHRSRTSGGYTDTQYF.